This record covers a single T cell receptor beta chain. This CDR3 spans 14 amino acids. The germline gives CDR1 LNHDA, CDR2 SQIVND (reference sequence). The germline V and J ends were trimmed by 3 bases and 6 bases, with 12 bases remaining between them. The data stem from a study of blood T cell repertoires in COVID-19. The table came from immunoSEQ multiplex PCR; TCRdb's copy has only in-frame clones and leaves some out. Of about 230,000 clones in the sample, over 80% were seen once. The receptor was isolated from a man aged 40-50 years with acute or convalescent COVID-19. This chain links TRBV19 with TRBJ1-5; possibly TRBD1 for D (6 bases). Specimen: peripheral blood. DNA of the CDR3: TGTGCCAGTAGTATGGGGGGGGCCCCTCAGCCCCAGCATTTT. It translates to CASSMGGAPQPQHF.